This paragraph covers one T cell receptor (beta chain) sequence. At one of its ends the junction is not consistent with the germline gene, which may arise from a read error. The data belong to a study of T-cell reconstitution after alpha-beta-depleted transplantation in children. As it was prepared, the TCRbeta library received unique molecular identifiers. TCRdb redid the calling of the PCR reads with MiXCR, one entry per CDR3 protein. This table holds hundreds of thousands of distinct CDR3 sequences, around 13% found once. Looked up from germline, CDR1 is SGHTA and CDR2 is FQGNSA. The CDR3 has 16 amino acids.

The sequencing used PBMCs from the stem cell graft donor, collected from the stem cell graft. The sequence was obtained from a human donor who donated a stem cell graft to a child with combined immunodeficiency. This chain joins TRBV7-2 and TRBJ2-7; D ambiguous. As DNA, the CDR3 is TGTGCCAGCAGCTTAGTGGGCGGCTTTCCGGTAAACGATCAGTACTTC. Amino acid sequence: CASSLVGGFPVNDQYF.